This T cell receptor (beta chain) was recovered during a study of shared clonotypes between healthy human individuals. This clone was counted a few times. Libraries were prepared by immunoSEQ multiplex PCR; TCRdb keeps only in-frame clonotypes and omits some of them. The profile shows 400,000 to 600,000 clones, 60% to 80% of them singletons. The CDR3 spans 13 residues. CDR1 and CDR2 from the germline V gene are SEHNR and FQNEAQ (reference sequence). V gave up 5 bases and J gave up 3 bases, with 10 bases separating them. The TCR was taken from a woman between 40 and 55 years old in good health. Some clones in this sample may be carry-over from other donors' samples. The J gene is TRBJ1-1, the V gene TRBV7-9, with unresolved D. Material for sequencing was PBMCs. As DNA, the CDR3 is TGTGCCAGCAGCCCCGTGAGGGACACTGAAGCTTTCTTT. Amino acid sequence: CASSPVRDTEAFF.